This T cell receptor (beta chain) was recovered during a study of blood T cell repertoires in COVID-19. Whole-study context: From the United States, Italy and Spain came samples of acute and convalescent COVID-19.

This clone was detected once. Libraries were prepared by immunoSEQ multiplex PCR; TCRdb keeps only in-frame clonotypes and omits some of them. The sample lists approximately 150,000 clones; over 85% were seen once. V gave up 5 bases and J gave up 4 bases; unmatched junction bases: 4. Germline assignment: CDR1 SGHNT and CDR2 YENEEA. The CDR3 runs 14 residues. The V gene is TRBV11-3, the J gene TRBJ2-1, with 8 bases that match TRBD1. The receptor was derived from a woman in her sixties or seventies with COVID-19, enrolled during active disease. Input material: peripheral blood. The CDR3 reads CASSQGQGYNEQFF. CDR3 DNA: TGTGCCAGCAGCCAAGGACAGGGTTACAATGAGCAGTTCTTC.